A single sample is the source of the 18 T cell receptor beta chains below, sequenced in a study of blood T cell repertoires in COVID-19. Sequenced by immunoSEQ multiplex PCR; TCRdb stores in-frame clones only, minus some. The profile shows some 110,000 clones, roughly four fifths of them singletons. Specimen: peripheral blood. These receptors all stem from a man between 65 and 85 years old with acute or convalescent COVID-19.

This chain links TRBV6-5 with TRBJ1-3; a weak D match, TRBD1 (5 bases). Germline V lookup: CDR1 MNHEY, CDR2 SVGAGI. V was trimmed by 0 bases and J by 0 bases, leaving 9 bases between them. CDR3 length: 16 amino acids. The CDR3 sequence is CASSYSRQFSGNTIYF. In DNA, the CDR3 is TGTGCCAGCAGTTACTCGAGACAGTTCTCTGGAAACACCATATATTTT.

The chain combines TRBV11-1 with TRBJ2-1, with 9 nucleotides matching TRBD2. Trimming cost V 4 bases and J 0 bases; bases outside gene matches: 4. This CDR3 is built from 16 residues. Germline lookup yields CDR1 SGHAT and CDR2 FQDESV (reference sequence). CDR3 sequence (DNA): TGTGCCAGCAGCTACTTTAGCGGGAGCTCCTACAATGAGCAGTTCTTC. This gives the protein CASSYFSGSSYNEQFF.

V is TRBV6-5 and J is TRBJ1-1, with 9 nucleotides matching TRBD1. The CDR3 is 14 amino acids. The V gene end was trimmed by 4 bases and the J gene end by 4 bases; junction bases not matched to a gene: 4. Germline V CDR1 and CDR2: MNHEY, SVGAGI. The CDR3: CASSFDRGGTEAFF. Written as DNA, the CDR3 is TGTGCCAGCAGTTTCGACAGGGGGGGCACTGAAGCTTTCTTT.

The rearrangement uses TRBV12-2 and TRBJ1-2; the table's D call TRBD1 went unverified against the DNA. TRBV12-2 is listed as a pseudogene. There are 13 residues in the CDR3. The CDR3 sequence is CASRSSTGYGYTF. Here the CDR3 DNA reads TGTGCAAGTCGCTCCTCGACAGGGTATGGCTACACCTTC.

The V gene is TRBV14, the J gene TRBJ1-1, with D perhaps TRBD1 (6 bases). Germline-derived CDR1 and CDR2 are SGHDN and FVKESK. The CDR3 runs 17 residues. V dropped 0 bases and J dropped 7 bases, with 21 bases sitting between them. The CDR3 sequence: CASSQDLGVTGWSEAFF. CDR3 sequence (DNA): TGTGCCAGCAGCCAAGATCTTGGGGTTACAGGGTGGAGTGAAGCTTTCTTT.

The chain uses TRBV28 and TRBJ2-7, with D possibly being TRBD1 (5 bases). Trimming took 6 bases from V and 7 from J, leaving 10 bases between them. Per the germline V gene, CDR1 is MDHEN and CDR2 is SYDVKM. The length of the CDR3 is 11 residues. CDR3 loop: CASSVGPEQYF. The CDR3 DNA follows: TGTGCCAGCAGCGTGGGGCCGGAGCAGTACTTC.

The chain couples TRBV6-1 to TRBJ2-1; D perhaps matches TRBD2 (5 bases). V lost 3 bases and J lost 14, with 14 bases in between. Germline loops: CDR1 MNHNS, CDR2 SASEGT. The CDR3 is 12 amino acids. The CDR3 DNA follows: TGTGCCAGCAGTGATTCGGTGGGAGAGAAGTTCTTC. Its protein is CASSDSVGEKFF.

This clone has just a few counts. CDR3: CASSTKLDGVDGYTF. The CDR3 DNA sequence: TGCGCCAGCAGCACCAAACTAGACGGTGTAGATGGCTACACCTTC. The chain links TRBV5-1 to TRBJ1-2; the D is unclear. The germline CDR1 and CDR2 sequences are SGHRS and YFSETQ. The ends were cut back, 4 bases at V and 6 bases at J, with 19 bases in the middle. The CDR3 loop spans 15 amino acids.

This clone has just one count. This rearrangement joins TRBV18 to TRBJ1-3; 7 bases fit TRBD1. CDR3 length: 14 residues. Germline-derived CDR1 and CDR2 are KGHSH and LQKENI. V lost 3 bases, J lost 8 bases, and 7 bases stayed unmatched. The CDR3 DNA is TGTGCCAGCTCACCCAACAGGGGCGGCGACACCATATATTTT. Its protein product is CASSPNRGGDTIYF.

The chain has TRBV9 and TRBJ2-3; D possibly corresponds to TRBD1 (5 bases). CDR1 is SGDLS, CDR2 YYNGEE, per germline. This CDR3 comprises 14 residues. The V end was cut by 0 bases, the J end by 4 bases, with 9 bases between. CDR3 nucleotides: TGTGCCAGCAGCGTAGGGGGCGCGGCAGATACGCAGTATTTT. Translation: CASSVGGAADTQYF.

The V and J genes are TRBV10-2 and TRBJ1-1; D unclear. The CDR3 covers 14 residues. Germline V gene sequence: CDR1 WSHSY, CDR2 SAAADI. Trimming shortened V by 2 bases and J by 1 base, and 8 bases separated the two germline ends. The chain's CDR3 is CASSEVRQNTEAFF. For the CDR3, the DNA is TGCGCCAGCAGTGAGGTGAGGCAGAACACTGAAGCTTTCTTT.

The chain has TRBV19 and TRBJ2-1, with 11 nucleotides matching TRBD1. The CDR3 is made up of 14 amino acids. V dropped 6 bases and J dropped 13; count of bases not matched to a gene: 11. The germline V gene has CDR1 LNHDA and CDR2 SQIVND (reference sequence). The CDR3 nucleotides read TGTGCCAGTAGGCCCCGGACAGGGGGCGCAGTACAGTTCTTC. Translation gives CASRPRTGGAVQFF.

The genes are TRBV24-1 and TRBJ2-7, with 11 bases that match TRBD2. With V trimmed by 4 bases and J by 6 bases, 7 bases remained unmatched. The CDR3 is 15 amino acids. Germline CDR1 is KGHDR and CDR2 is SFDVKD. DNA of the CDR3: TGTGCCACCAGTGAGGCAACTAGCGGGGGATTCGAGCAGTACTTC. It specifies CATSEATSGGFEQYF.

The chain joins TRBV29-1 to TRBJ2-7; D is unresolved. The CDR3 is made up of 12 amino acids. The germline V gene encodes CDR1 SQVTM and CDR2 ANQGSEA. The V gene lost 4 bases and the J gene lost 3 bases, with 10 bases spanning the gap. The CDR3 loop is CSVGATIYEQYF. The CDR3 bases are TGCAGCGTTGGGGCCACCATCTACGAGCAGTACTTC.

The V call is TRBV7-9, the J call TRBJ1-3; 8 bases fit TRBD1. V shed 5 bases, J shed 2 bases, and the junction held 2 bases outside the gene matches. From germline, CDR1 is SEHNR and CDR2 FQNEAQ (reference sequence). The CDR3 extends over 14 amino acids. This CDR3 reads CASSQGQAGNTIYF. Here the CDR3 DNA reads TGTGCCAGCAGCCAGGGACAGGCTGGAAACACCATATATTTT.

The J gene is TRBJ1-2, the V gene TRBV28, with 10 bases matching TRBD1. The V segment lost 6 bases and the J segment 7 bases; nucleotides outside the gene matches: 8. The CDR3 spans 14 residues. Germline CDR1 reads MDHEN; CDR2 reads SYDVKM. The CDR3 nucleotides read TGTGCCAGCAGCTCCGGACAGGGGGGCTCTGGCTACACCTTC. It translates to CASSSGQGGSGYTF.

J is TRBJ1-2 and V is TRBV27, with a weak D call TRBD1 (6 bases). The CDR3 sequence is 14 residues long. V was shortened by 6 bases and J by 4 bases, with 15 bases between the two germline ends. Germline V CDR1 and CDR2: MNHEY, SMNVEV (reference sequence). DNA of the CDR3: TGTGCCAGCAGACAGGGTCCCCCGGGCTATGGCTACACCTTC. Its translation is CASRQGPPGYGYTF.

The chain joins TRBV11-2 to TRBJ2-1; D is undetermined. Germline CDR1 SGHAT, CDR2 FQNNGV. This CDR3 has 12 residues. Trimming cost V 0 bases and J 7 bases, with 4 bases left between them. CDR3 in amino acids: CASSLESNEQFF. CDR3 DNA: TGTGCCAGCAGCTTAGAATCGAATGAGCAGTTCTTC.